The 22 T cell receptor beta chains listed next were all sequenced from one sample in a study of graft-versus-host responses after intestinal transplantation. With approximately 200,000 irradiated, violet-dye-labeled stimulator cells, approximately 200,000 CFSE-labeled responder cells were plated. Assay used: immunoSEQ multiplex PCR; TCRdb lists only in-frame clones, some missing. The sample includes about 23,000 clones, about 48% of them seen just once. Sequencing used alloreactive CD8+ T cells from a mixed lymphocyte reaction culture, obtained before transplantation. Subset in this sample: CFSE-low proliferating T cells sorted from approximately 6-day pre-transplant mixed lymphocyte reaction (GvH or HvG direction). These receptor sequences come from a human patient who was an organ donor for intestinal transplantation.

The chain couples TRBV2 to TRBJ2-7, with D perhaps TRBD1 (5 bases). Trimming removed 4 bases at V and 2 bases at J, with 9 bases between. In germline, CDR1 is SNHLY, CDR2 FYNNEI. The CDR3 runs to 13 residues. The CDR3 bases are TGTGCCAGCAGTGCACAGGACCCCTACGAGCAGTACTTC. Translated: CASSAQDPYEQYF.

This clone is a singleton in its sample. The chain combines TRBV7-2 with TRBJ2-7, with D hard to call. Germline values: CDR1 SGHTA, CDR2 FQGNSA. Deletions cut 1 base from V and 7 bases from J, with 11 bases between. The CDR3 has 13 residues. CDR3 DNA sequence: TGTGCCAGCAGCTTAGTCGGGCCGAGGGAGCAGTACTTC. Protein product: CASSLVGPREQYF.

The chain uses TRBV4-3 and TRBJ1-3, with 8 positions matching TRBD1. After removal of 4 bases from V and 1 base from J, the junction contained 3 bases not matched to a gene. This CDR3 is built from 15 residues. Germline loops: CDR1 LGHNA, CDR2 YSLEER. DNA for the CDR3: TGCGCCAGCAGCCGACAGGGGACTTCTGGAAACACCATATATTTT. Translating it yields CASSRQGTSGNTIYF.

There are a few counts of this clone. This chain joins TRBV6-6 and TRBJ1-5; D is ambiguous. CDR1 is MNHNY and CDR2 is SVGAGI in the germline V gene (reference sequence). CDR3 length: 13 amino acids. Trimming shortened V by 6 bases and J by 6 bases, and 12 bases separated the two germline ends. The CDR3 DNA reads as TGTGCCAGCAGCCCATGGGGAGCTCAGCCCCAGCATTTT. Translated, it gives CASSPWGAQPQHF.

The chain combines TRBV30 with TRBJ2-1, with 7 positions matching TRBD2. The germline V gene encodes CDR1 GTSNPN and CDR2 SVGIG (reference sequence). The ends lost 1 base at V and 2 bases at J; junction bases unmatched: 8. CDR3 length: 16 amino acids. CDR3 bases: TGTGCCTGGAGTGCGGTAGCGGGCCGGCCCTACAATGAGCAGTTCTTC. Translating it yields CAWSAVAGRPYNEQFF.

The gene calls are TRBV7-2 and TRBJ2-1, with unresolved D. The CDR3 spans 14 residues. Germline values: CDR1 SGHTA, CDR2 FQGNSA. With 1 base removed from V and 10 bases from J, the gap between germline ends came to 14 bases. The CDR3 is CASSLVFRKGEQFF. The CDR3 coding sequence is TGTGCCAGCAGCTTAGTATTCCGGAAGGGCGAGCAGTTCTTC.

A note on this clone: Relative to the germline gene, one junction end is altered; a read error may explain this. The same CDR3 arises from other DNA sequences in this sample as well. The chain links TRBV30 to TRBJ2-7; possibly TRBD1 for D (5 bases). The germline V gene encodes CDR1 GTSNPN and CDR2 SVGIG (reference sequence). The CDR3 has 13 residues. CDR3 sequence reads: CAWTHLDNYEQYF. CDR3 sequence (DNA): TGTGCCTGGACCCATTTGGACAACTACGAGCAATACTTC.

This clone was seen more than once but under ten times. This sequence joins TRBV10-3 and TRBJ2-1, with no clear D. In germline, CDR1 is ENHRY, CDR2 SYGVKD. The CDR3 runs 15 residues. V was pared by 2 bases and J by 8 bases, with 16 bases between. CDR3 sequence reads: CAISEIDPPLYEQFF. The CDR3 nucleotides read TGTGCCATCAGTGAGATAGACCCCCCCCTCTATGAGCAGTTCTTC.

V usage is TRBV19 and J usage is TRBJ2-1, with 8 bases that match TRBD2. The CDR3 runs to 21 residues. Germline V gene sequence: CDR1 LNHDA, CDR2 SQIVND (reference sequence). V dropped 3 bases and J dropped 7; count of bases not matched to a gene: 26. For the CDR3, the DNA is TGTGCCAGTAGTATGGTTGCTGGGCCACCAGGGGCGGGAGGCCAGGGAAATGAGCAGTTCTTC. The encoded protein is CASSMVAGPPGAGGQGNEQFF.

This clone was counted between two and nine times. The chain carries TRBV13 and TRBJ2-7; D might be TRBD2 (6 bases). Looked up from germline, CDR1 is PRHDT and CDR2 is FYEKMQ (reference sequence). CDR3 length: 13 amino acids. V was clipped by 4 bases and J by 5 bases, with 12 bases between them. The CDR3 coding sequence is TGTGCCAGCAGCTCCTGGGGGGTCCACGAGCAGTACTTC. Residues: CASSSWGVHEQYF.

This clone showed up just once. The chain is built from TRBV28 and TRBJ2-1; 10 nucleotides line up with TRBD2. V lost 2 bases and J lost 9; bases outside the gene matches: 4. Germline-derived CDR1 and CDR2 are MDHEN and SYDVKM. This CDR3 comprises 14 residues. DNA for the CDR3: TGTGCCAGCAGTTTAGGTCTAGCGGGAGTTGAGCAGTTCTTC. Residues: CASSLGLAGVEQFF.

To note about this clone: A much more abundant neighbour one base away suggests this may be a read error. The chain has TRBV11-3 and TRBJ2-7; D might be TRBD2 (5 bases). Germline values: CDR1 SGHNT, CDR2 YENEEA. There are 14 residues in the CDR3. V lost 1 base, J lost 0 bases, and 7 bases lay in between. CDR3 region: CASSLGGSSYEQYF. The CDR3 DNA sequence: TGTGCCAGCAGCTTAGGTGGGAGCTCCTACGAGCAGTACTTC. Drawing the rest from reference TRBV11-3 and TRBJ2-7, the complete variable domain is EAGVVQSPRYKIIEKKQPVAFWCNPISGHNTLYWYLQNLGQGPELLIRYENEEAVDDSQLPKDRFSAERLKGVDSTLKIQPAELGDSAVYLCASSLGGSSYEQYFGPGTRLTVT.

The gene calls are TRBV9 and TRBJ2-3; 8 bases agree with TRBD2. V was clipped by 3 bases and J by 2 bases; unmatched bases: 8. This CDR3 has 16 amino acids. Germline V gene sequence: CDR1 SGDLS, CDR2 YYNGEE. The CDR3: CASSGIGTSLTDTQYF. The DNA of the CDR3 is TGTGCCAGCAGCGGGATCGGGACTAGTCTCACAGATACGCAGTATTTT. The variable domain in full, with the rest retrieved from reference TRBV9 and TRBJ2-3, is DSGVTQTPKHLITATGQRVTLRCSPRSGDLSVYWYQQSLDQGLQFLIQYYNGEERAKGNILERFSAQQFPDLHSELNLSSLELGDSALYFCASSGIGTSLTDTQYFGPGTRLTVL.

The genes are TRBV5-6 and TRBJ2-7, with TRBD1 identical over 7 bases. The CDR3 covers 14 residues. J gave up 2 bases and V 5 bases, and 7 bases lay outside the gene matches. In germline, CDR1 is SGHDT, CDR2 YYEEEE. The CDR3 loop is CASRRQGETYEQYF. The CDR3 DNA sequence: TGTGCCAGCAGGCGACAGGGTGAAACCTACGAGCAGTACTTC.

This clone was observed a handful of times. CDR3 in DNA: TGTGCCAGCAGAGGGACAGGGCCTTCGGGCACAGATACGCAGTATTTT. It yields the protein CASRGTGPSGTDTQYF. V usage is TRBV25-1 and J usage is TRBJ2-3, with 9 bases aligning to TRBD1. CDR3 length: 16 residues. The V gene's germline CDR1 is MGHDK and CDR2 SYGVNS. V lost 6 bases to trimming and J lost 1 base; unmatched junction nucleotides: 8.

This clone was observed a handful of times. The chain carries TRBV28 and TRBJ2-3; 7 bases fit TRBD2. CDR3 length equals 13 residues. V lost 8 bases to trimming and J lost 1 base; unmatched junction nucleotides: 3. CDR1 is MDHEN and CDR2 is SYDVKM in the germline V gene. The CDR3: CASVTSGTDTQYF. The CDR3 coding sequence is TGTGCCAGCGTTACTAGCGGCACAGATACGCAGTATTTT.

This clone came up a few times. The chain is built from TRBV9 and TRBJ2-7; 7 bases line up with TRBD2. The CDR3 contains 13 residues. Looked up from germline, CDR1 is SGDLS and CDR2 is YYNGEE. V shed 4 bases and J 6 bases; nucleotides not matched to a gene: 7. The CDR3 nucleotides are TGTGCCAGCAGCCCAACGGGGGGAGCCGAGCAGTACTTC. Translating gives CASSPTGGAEQYF.

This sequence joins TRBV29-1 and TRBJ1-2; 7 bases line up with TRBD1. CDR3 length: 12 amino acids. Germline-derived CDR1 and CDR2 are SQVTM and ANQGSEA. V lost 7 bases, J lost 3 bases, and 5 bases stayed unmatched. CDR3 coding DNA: TGCAGCGCTCCAGGGGGAGACTATGGCTACACCTTC. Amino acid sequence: CSAPGGDYGYTF.

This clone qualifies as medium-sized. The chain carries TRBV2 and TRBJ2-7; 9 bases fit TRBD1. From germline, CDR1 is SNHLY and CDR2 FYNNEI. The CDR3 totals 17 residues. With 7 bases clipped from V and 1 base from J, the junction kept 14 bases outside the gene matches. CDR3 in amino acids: CASTRLDWTGASYEQYF. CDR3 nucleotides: TGTGCCAGCACACGACTTGATTGGACAGGGGCGTCCTACGAGCAGTACTTC.

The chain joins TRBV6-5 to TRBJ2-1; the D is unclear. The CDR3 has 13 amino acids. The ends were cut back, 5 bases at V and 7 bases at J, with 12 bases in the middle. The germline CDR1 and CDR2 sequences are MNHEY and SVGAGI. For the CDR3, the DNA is TGTGCCAGCAGTCCGGCGTCATGGAATGAGCAGTTCTTC. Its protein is CASSPASWNEQFF.

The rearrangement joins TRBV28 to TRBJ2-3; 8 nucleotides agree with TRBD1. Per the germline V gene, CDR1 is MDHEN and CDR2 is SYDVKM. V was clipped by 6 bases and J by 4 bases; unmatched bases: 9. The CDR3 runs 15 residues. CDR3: CASRRQGNLPDTQYF. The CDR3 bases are TGTGCCAGCAGACGACAGGGGAATTTGCCAGATACGCAGTATTTT. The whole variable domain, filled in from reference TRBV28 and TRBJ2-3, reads DVKVTQSSRYLVKRTGEKVFLECVQDMDHENMFWYRQDPGLGLRLIYFSYDVKMKEKGDIPEGYSVSREKKERFSLILESASTNQTSMYLCASRRQGNLPDTQYFGPGTRLTVL.

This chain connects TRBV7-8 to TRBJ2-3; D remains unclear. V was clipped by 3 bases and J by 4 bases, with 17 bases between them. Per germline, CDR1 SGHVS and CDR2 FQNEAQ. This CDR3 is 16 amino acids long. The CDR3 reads CASSFPSSSKADTQYF. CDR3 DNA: TGTGCCAGCAGCTTTCCATCGAGTAGTAAGGCAGATACGCAGTATTTT.